These 17 T cell receptor beta chains originate from one sample sequenced in a study of shared clonotypes between healthy human individuals. The naive CD8 fraction comprised CD45RO-negative cells positively selected for CCR7 and excluded terminally differentiated effector memory CD45RA+ cells. Measured with immunoSEQ multiplex PCR; TCRdb has only the in-frame clones, and not every one. The repertoire holds around 2,000,000 clones, with just under 95% as singletons. The material sequenced was naive CD8+ T cells sorted from blood. The source of these receptors is a man in his late teens or twenties in good health.

This chain links TRBV6-1 with TRBJ2-5, with a weak D call TRBD2 (5 bases). The CDR3 length is 16 residues. V lost 2 bases, J lost 2 bases, and 15 bases lay in between. The germline V gene encodes CDR1 MNHNS and CDR2 SASEGT. The chain's CDR3 is CASSETLASRQETQYF. For the CDR3, the DNA is TGTGCCAGCAGTGAAACCCTAGCTAGCAGGCAAGAGACCCAGTACTTC.

In its sample, this clone was seen once. The chain uses TRBV7-9 and TRBJ2-3; no firm D call. Germline V lookup: CDR1 SEHNR, CDR2 FQNEAQ (reference sequence). V was pared by 4 bases and J by 1 base, with 12 bases between. The CDR3 length is 15 residues. The CDR3 region is CASSSLMYGTDTQYF. The CDR3, as DNA: TGTGCCAGCAGCTCCCTCATGTATGGCACAGATACGCAGTATTTT.

The gene calls are TRBV21-1 and TRBJ2-4; whether TRBD1, the table's D call, matches the DNA was not checked. TRBV21-1 is a pseudogene. The CDR3 runs to 15 residues. CDR3 in DNA: TGTGCCAGCAGCGAACAGGGTCTAGCCAAAAACATTCAGTACTTC. Its translation: CASSEQGLAKNIQYF.

V gene TRBV7-9 combines with J gene TRBJ1-3; D gene uncertain. Trimming removed 7 bases from V and 3 bases from J, with 10 bases in between. The CDR3 totals 13 residues. Germline V lookup: CDR1 SEHNR, CDR2 FQNEAQ (reference sequence). The CDR3, as DNA: TGTGCCAGCATGGGAACGGGTGGAAACACCATATATTTT. It encodes CASMGTGGNTIYF.

The chain links TRBV27 to TRBJ2-2; TRBD2 matches at 11 bases. The CDR3 contains 19 residues. Losses at the gene ends were 2 bases for V and 4 bases for J; bases not matched to a gene: 12. CDR1 and CDR2 (germline): MNHEY, SMNVEV (reference sequence). The CDR3: CASSLRSSGGLPVTGELFF. In DNA form, the CDR3 reads TGTGCCAGCAGTTTAAGGTCTAGCGGGGGGCTTCCCGTCACCGGGGAGCTGTTTTTT.

The chain combines TRBV15 with TRBJ2-7; a weak D match, TRBD1 (6 bases). CDR3 length equals 16 residues. Germline CDR1 and CDR2: LNHNV and YYDKDF (reference sequence). V was clipped by 0 bases and J by 5 bases, with 17 bases between them. The CDR3 spells CATSRDPTGPQNEQYF. The CDR3 DNA follows: TGTGCCACCAGCAGAGATCCCACAGGGCCTCAAAACGAGCAGTACTTC.

As regards this clone: The junction shows a germline mismatch at one end, possibly a read error. The chain recombines TRBV7-2 with TRBJ2-1; TRBD1 or TRBD2 may be the D gene (5 bases each). Germline V gives CDR1 SGHTA, CDR2 FQGNSA. The CDR3 covers 13 residues. CDR3 DNA sequence: TGTGCCCGCAGGGAAAAGGGAGACAATGAGCAGTTCTTC. Translation gives CARREKGDNEQFF.

Only a few counts were recorded for this clone. V and J are TRBV5-1 and TRBJ2-7; D call uncertain. V shed 4 bases and J shed 3 bases, with 14 bases lying between them. The CDR3 spans 14 residues. Germline loops: CDR1 SGHRS, CDR2 YFSETQ. For the CDR3, the DNA is TGCGCCAGCAGCCCCCGTGCAACCAGCTACGAGCAGTACTTC. It codes for CASSPRATSYEQYF.

The V call is TRBV4-2, the J call TRBJ1-1; D unclear. The CDR3 sequence is 16 residues long. With 0 bases removed from V and 5 bases from J, the gap between germline ends came to 16 bases. Germline values: CDR1 LGHNA, CDR2 YNFKEQ. The CDR3 sequence: CASSQDRTPYGTEAFF. CDR3 in DNA: TGTGCCAGCAGCCAAGATCGGACCCCCTATGGGACTGAAGCTTTCTTT.

The chain combines TRBV5-6 with TRBJ2-2, with D perhaps TRBD1 (5 bases). This CDR3 is built from 14 residues. V lost 4 bases and J lost 2, with 9 bases in between. Germline V gene sequence: CDR1 SGHDT, CDR2 YYEEEE. CDR3 DNA sequence: TGTGCCAGCAGCGCGACAGAAAACACCGGGGAGCTGTTTTTT. This encodes CASSATENTGELFF.

The gene calls are TRBV10-2 and TRBJ2-7, with D perhaps matching TRBD1 or TRBD2 (5 bases each). The V gene's germline CDR1 is WSHSY and CDR2 SAAADI. The CDR3 is made up of 14 amino acids. V was clipped by 2 bases and J by 6 bases, with 14 bases between them. The CDR3 protein is CASSELGPFFEQYF. CDR3 nucleotides: TGCGCCAGCAGTGAGCTGGGACCATTTTTCGAGCAGTACTTC.

The chain is built from TRBV7-9 and TRBJ2-2; unclear D gene. Germline CDR1 and CDR2: SEHNR and FQNEAQ (reference sequence). Trimming stripped 4 bases from V and 4 bases from J, with 13 bases between. This CDR3 is 15 amino acids long. DNA of the CDR3: TGTGCCAGCAGCTCAATAGTAGGTGGCACCGGGGAGCTGTTTTTT. Translated: CASSSIVGGTGELFF.

The chain employs TRBV4-1 and TRBJ1-2; a weak D match, TRBD1 (5 bases). V lost 2 bases and J lost 8, with 15 bases in between. The CDR3 runs 14 residues. Per the germline V gene, CDR1 is MGHRA and CDR2 is YSYEKL. The CDR3 here is CASSQTGTASGYTF. CDR3 in DNA: TGCGCCAGCAGCCAAACCGGGACGGCAAGCGGCTACACCTTC.

Regarding this clone: At one of its ends the junction is not consistent with the germline gene, which may arise from a read error. The chain couples TRBV7-9 to TRBJ2-7, with a weak D call TRBD2 (6 bases). The CDR3 extends over 12 amino acids. Germline loops: CDR1 SEHNR, CDR2 FQNEAQ (reference sequence). The CDR3 sequence: CASSIAAYEQYF. The CDR3 DNA follows: TGTGCCAGCAGCATAGCGGCTTACGAGCAGTACTTC.

The genes are TRBV5-1 and TRBJ2-7; 10 bases align to TRBD2. V lost 4 bases, J lost 3 bases, and 7 bases stayed unmatched. The CDR3 is 15 amino acids. Germline-derived CDR1 and CDR2 are SGHRS and YFSETQ. CDR3 residues: CASSDEREGIYEQYF. CDR3 bases: TGCGCCAGCAGCGACGAGCGGGAGGGCATCTACGAGCAGTACTTC. Supplemented by reference TRBV5-1 and TRBJ2-7, the full variable domain reads KAGVTQTPRYLIKTRGQQVTLSCSPISGHRSVSWYQQTPGQGLQFLFEYFSETQRNKGNFPGRFSGRQFSNSRSEMNVSTLELGDSALYLCASSDEREGIYEQYFGPGTRLTVT.

The chain carries TRBV6-6 and TRBJ2-2, with D possibly being TRBD2 (6 bases). The length of the CDR3 is 14 residues. The V end was cut by 4 bases, the J end by 1 base, with 7 bases between. Germline CDR1 reads MNHNY; CDR2 reads SVGAGI (reference sequence). CDR3 in amino acids: CASSSRENTGELFF. CDR3 coding DNA: TGTGCCAGCAGTTCGCGGGAGAACACCGGGGAGCTGTTTTTT.

This chain uses TRBV27 with TRBJ2-1; TRBD2 aligns across 10 bases. The germline CDR1 and CDR2 sequences are MNHEY and SMNVEV (reference sequence). Trimming took 5 bases from V and 8 from J; bases not matched to a gene: 12. The CDR3 runs 16 residues. Here the CDR3 DNA reads TGTGCCAGCAGTGCCGTCGGGGTAGCGGGAGGCGATGAGCAGTTCTTC. Its translation is CASSAVGVAGGDEQFF.